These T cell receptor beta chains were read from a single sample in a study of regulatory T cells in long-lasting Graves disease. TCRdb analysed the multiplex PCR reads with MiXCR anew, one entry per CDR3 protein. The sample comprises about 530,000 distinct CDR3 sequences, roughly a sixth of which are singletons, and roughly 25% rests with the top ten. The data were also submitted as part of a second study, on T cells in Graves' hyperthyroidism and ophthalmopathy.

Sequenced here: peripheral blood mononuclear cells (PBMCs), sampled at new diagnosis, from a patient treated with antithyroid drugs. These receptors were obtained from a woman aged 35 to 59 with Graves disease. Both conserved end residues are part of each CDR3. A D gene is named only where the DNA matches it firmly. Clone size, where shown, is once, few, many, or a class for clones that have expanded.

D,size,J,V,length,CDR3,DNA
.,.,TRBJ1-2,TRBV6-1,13,CASNKEENYGYTF,TGTGCCAGCAACAAGGAAGAAAACTATGGCTACACCTTC
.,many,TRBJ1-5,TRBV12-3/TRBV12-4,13,CASRQGGNQPQHF,TGTGCCAGCAGGCAAGGGGGCAATCAGCCCCAGCATTTT
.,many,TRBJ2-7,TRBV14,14,CASSPLLSIYEQYF,TGTGCCAGCAGCCCTCTCCTAAGTATCTACGAGCAGTACTTC
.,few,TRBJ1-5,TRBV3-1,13,CASSKTDNQPQHF,TGTGCCAGCAGCAAGACAGATAATCAGCCCCAGCATTTT
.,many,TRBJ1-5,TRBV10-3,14,CAISEGPPNQPQHF,TGTGCCATCAGTGAGGGGCCACCTAATCAGCCCCAGCATTTT
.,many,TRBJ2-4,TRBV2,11,CASREGWIQYF,TGTGCCAGCAGGGAAGGGTGGATTCAGTACTTC
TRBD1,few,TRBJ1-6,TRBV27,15,CASSPDRVSNSPLHF,TGTGCCAGCAGTCCAGACAGGGTTTCCAATTCACCCCTCCACTTT
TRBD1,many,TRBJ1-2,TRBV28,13,CASSLNRGYGYTF,TGTGCCAGCAGTTTGAACAGGGGCTATGGCTACACCTTC
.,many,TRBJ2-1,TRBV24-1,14,CATSDFRGSGGQFF,TGTGCCACCAGTGATTTTCGGGGTTCGGGCGGGCAGTTCTTC
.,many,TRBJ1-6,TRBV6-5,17,CASSYTRGKGENSPLHF,TGTGCCAGCAGTTACACCCGCGGGAAGGGGGAGAATTCACCCCTCCACTTT
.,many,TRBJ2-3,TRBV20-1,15,CSARPDYLGSDTQYF,TGCAGTGCTAGGCCTGACTACTTAGGGTCAGATACGCAGTATTTT
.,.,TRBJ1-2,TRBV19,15,CASSIMGSKSNGYTF,TGTGCCAGTAGTATAATGGGCTCAAAATCCAATGGCTACACCTTC
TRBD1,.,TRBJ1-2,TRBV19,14,CASNRDRGNYGYTF,TGTGCCAGCAATCGGGACAGAGGAAACTATGGCTACACCTTC